Below, 15 T cell receptor beta chains from the same sample are listed, as sequenced in a study of beta chain features in type 1 diabetes. Reverse transcribing all isolated RNA meant expressed TCRB transcripts were sequenced. Assay used: immunoSEQ multiplex PCR; TCRdb lists only in-frame clones, some missing. The table has hundreds of thousands of clones, about a sixth seen once. The specimen sequenced was naive CD4+ T cells from blood. The origin of the receptors is a young woman in good health.

CDR3: CASSPLPGGRGTGELFF. CDR3 in DNA: TGTGCCAGCAGCCCACTTCCAGGGGGAAGGGGGACCGGGGAGCTGTTTTTT. V usage is TRBV28 and J usage is TRBJ2-2; 7 nucleotides line up with TRBD1. J lost 5 bases, V lost 6 bases, and 15 bases had no gene match. The CDR3 totals 17 residues. Per germline, CDR1 MDHEN and CDR2 SYDVKM.

The chain uses TRBV6-6 and TRBJ2-1, with D maybe TRBD1 (5 bases). The CDR3 runs 14 residues. Trimming removed 2 bases at V and 8 bases at J, with 13 bases between. Germline V lookup: CDR1 MNHNY, CDR2 SVGAGI (reference sequence). CDR3 bases: TGTGCCAGCAGTTACGGTGGCAGGGTAGATGAGCAGTTCTTC. Residues: CASSYGGRVDEQFF.

This clone was recorded a few times. This chain joins TRBV7-2 and TRBJ2-7; perhaps TRBD1 as D (6 bases). This CDR3 is 14 amino acids long. Trimming left V 2 bases short and J 5 bases short, with 13 bases between. In germline, CDR1 is SGHTA, CDR2 FQGNSA. The CDR3 loop is CASSLLPGADEQYF. In DNA, the CDR3 is TGTGCCAGCAGCTTACTGCCAGGGGCGGACGAGCAGTACTTC.

This clone was seen a handful of times. The chain uses TRBV7-6 and TRBJ2-7, with 9 positions matching TRBD2. CDR3 length equals 15 residues. Germline V CDR1 and CDR2: SGHVS, FNYEAQ. Trimming took 1 base from V and 3 from J; bases not matched to a gene: 4. CDR3 sequence (DNA): TGTGCCAGCAGCTTAGGTAGCGGGAGAATCTACGAGCAGTACTTC. It specifies CASSLGSGRIYEQYF. The complete variable domain, with remaining parts taken from reference TRBV7-6 and TRBJ2-7, reads GAGVSQSPRYKVTKRGQDVALRCDPISGHVSLYWYRQALGQGPEFLTYFNYEAQQDKSGLPNDRFSAERPEGSISTLTIQRTEQRDSAMYRCASSLGSGRIYEQYFGPGTRLTVT.

There are a few counts of this clone. This chain links TRBV7-2 with TRBJ2-3; 13 bases are a match to TRBD2. CDR3 length: 16 residues. Trimming took 4 bases from V and 6 from J; bases not matched to a gene: 7. Germline-derived CDR1 and CDR2 are SGHTA and FQGNSA. The CDR3 nucleotides are TGTGCCAGCAGCTCGAGACTAGCGGGAGGCGGGGATACGCAGTATTTT. Residues: CASSSRLAGGGDTQYF.

This clone was counted between two and nine times. The chain has TRBV7-2 and TRBJ1-1; D is uncertain. The CDR3 covers 13 residues. V lost 7 bases, J lost 6 bases, and 15 bases lay in between. Germline V CDR1 and CDR2: SGHTA, FQGNSA. The CDR3: CASTVMGGSEAFF. DNA of the CDR3: TGTGCCAGCACCGTCATGGGAGGTTCTGAAGCTTTCTTT.

The chain joins TRBV25-1 to TRBJ2-1, with 10 bases that match TRBD1. Trimming cost V 5 bases and J 8 bases; bases outside gene matches: 6. Germline V gene lookup returns CDR1 MGHDK and CDR2 SYGVNS. This CDR3 region has 14 residues. The CDR3 is CASSKDRGIDEQFF. The DNA for the CDR3 is TGTGCCAGCAGTAAGGACAGGGGGATAGATGAGCAGTTCTTC.

This clone was seen a few times. This chain's CDR3 is CASSQDRGGPDTQYF. In nucleotides, the CDR3 is TGCGCCAGCAGCCAAGATCGGGGAGGGCCTGATACGCAGTATTTT. The chain links TRBV4-3 to TRBJ2-3; 7 positions match TRBD2. Trimming took 0 bases from V and 6 from J; bases not matched to a gene: 6. Germline V CDR1 and CDR2: LGHNA, YSLEER. The CDR3 is made up of 15 amino acids.

This clone has just a few counts. The chain is built from TRBV20-1 and TRBJ1-1; D uncertain. Germline V gives CDR1 DFQATT, CDR2 SNEGSKA (reference sequence). V lost 1 base to trimming and J lost 7 bases, with 4 bases between them. The CDR3 sequence is 10 residues long. CDR3 sequence reads: CSARGIEAFF. CDR3 nucleotide sequence: TGCAGTGCTAGAGGTATTGAAGCTTTCTTT.

The chain is built from TRBV13 and TRBJ1-4; TRBD1 might be the D (6 bases). Germline assignment: CDR1 PRHDT and CDR2 FYEKMQ (reference sequence). V was shortened by 4 bases and J by 8 bases, with 14 bases between the two germline ends. The CDR3 contains 14 residues. For the CDR3, the DNA is TGTGCCAGCAGCTCCTCGGAGGGGGACGAAAAACTGTTTTTT. It is translated as CASSSSEGDEKLFF.

The rearrangement joins TRBV10-3 to TRBJ2-1; 8 positions agree with TRBD2. CDR3 size: 18 residues. Trimming cost V 2 bases and J 6 bases; bases outside gene matches: 15. The V gene's germline CDR1 is ENHRY and CDR2 SYGVKD. In nucleotides, the CDR3 is TGTGCCATCAGTGAGCCAGCTGTAGCCGGGGGGGCCCCCAATGAGCAGTTCTTC. Translated, it gives CAISEPAVAGGAPNEQFF.

In this sample, this clone turned up a few times. This chain links TRBV7-2 with TRBJ2-1; TRBD2 matches at 13 bases. Germline V gene sequence: CDR1 SGHTA, CDR2 FQGNSA. The CDR3 length is 17 residues. V gave up 4 bases and J gave up 0 bases; unmatched junction bases: 3. Here the CDR3 DNA reads TGTGCCAGCAGCTCTAGGACTAGCGGGAGCTCCTACAATGAGCAGTTCTTC. Amino acid sequence: CASSSRTSGSSYNEQFF.

The gene calls are TRBV11-2 and TRBJ2-3; D unclear. Germline V lookup: CDR1 SGHAT, CDR2 FQNNGV. With 3 bases removed from V and 1 base from J, the gap between germline ends came to 11 bases. The length of the CDR3 is 15 residues. The chain's CDR3 is CASSLVAAGTDTQYF. Written as DNA, the CDR3 is TGTGCCAGCAGCTTGGTCGCGGCAGGCACAGATACGCAGTATTTT.

As concerns this clone: The same CDR3 arises from other DNA sequences in this sample as well. The V call is TRBV10-3, the J call TRBJ2-7; D is unresolved. The CDR3 runs to 12 residues. Trimming removed 3 bases at V and 3 bases at J, with 6 bases between. The germline CDR1 and CDR2 sequences are ENHRY and SYGVKD. The CDR3 bases are TGTGCCATCAGTGAATCACGCTACGAGCAGTACTTC. Translated, it gives CAISESRYEQYF.

This chain's CDR3 is CATSRDPSTEQYF. As DNA, the CDR3 is TGTGCCACCAGCAGAGATCCAAGTACCGAGCAGTACTTC. The rearrangement joins TRBV15 to TRBJ2-5; D call uncertain. The J call may be in error: the DNA end matches TRBJ2-7 better. The CDR3 is 13 residues long. CDR1 and CDR2 (germline): LNHNV, YYDKDF (reference sequence).